The 26 T cell receptor beta chains listed next were all sequenced from one sample in a study of shared clonotypes between healthy human individuals. The data were produced by immunoSEQ multiplex PCR, yet TCRdb's version contains in-frame clones alone and is incomplete. The sample yields 110,000 or so clones, around 66% seen once. What was sequenced was memory CD8+ T cells sorted from blood. The subset was: CD45RO+ cells pooled with CCR7-negative TemRA cells. The receptor set was obtained from a young woman in good health.

The chain joins TRBV6-5 to TRBJ1-2; a weak D match, TRBD1 (6 bases). The CDR3 sequence is 15 residues long. CDR1 and CDR2 from the germline V gene are MNHEY and SVGAGI. V dropped 0 bases and J dropped 8 bases, with 16 bases sitting between them. The CDR3, as DNA: TGTGCCAGCAGTTACTCGATATCGGGGGCGAGCGGCTACACCTTC. This translates into CASSYSISGASGYTF.

The V and J genes are TRBV9 and TRBJ2-1; possible D gene TRBD2, 5 bases. Germline-derived CDR1 and CDR2 are SGDLS and YYNGEE. Deletions cut 6 bases from V and 0 bases from J, with 13 bases between. The CDR3 is 15 amino acids. CDR3 coding DNA: TGTGCCAGCACCGGCCCGGGGAGCTCCTACAATGAGCAGTTCTTC. Amino acid sequence: CASTGPGSSYNEQFF.

This rearrangement joins TRBV14 to TRBJ1-4; a possible D gene is TRBD1 (5 bases). The V end was cut by 4 bases, the J end by 15 bases, with 15 bases between. Looked up from germline, CDR1 is SGHDN and CDR2 is FVKESK. CDR3 length equals 12 residues. The CDR3 loop reads CASSPGFGAVFF. CDR3 in DNA: TGTGCCAGCAGCCCAGGATTCGGGGCGGTGTTTTTT.

The genes are TRBV4-1 and TRBJ1-1; no firm D call. This CDR3 has 12 residues. V lost 6 bases, J lost 0 bases, and 5 bases lay in between. Germline CDR1 reads MGHRA; CDR2 reads YSYEKL. The CDR3 nucleotides are TGCGCCAGCAGGGCACTGAACACTGAAGCTTTCTTT. Translating it yields CASRALNTEAFF.

In its sample, this clone was seen once. CDR3 coding DNA: TGCGCCAGTCAACAGGGGGCTGAAGCTTTCTTT. Residues: CASQQGAEAFF. The chain is built from TRBV10-2 and TRBJ1-1, with 8 bases that match TRBD1. V lost 9 bases, J lost 6 bases, and 3 bases stayed unmatched. The V gene's germline CDR1 is WSHSY and CDR2 SAAADI. CDR3 length: 11 amino acids.

The V gene is TRBV25-1, the J gene TRBJ2-2; possibly TRBD1 for D (5 bases). V dropped 6 bases and J dropped 5 bases, with 16 bases sitting between them. Germline V gene data show CDR1 as MGHDK and CDR2 as SYGVNS. CDR3 length: 15 residues. CDR3 nucleotide sequence: TGTGCCAGCAGGGCTTCAGGGTTTGAGACCGGGGAGCTGTTTTTT. It encodes CASRASGFETGELFF.

V is TRBV30 and J is TRBJ2-3; D is undetermined. V was trimmed by 1 base and J by 14 bases, leaving 13 bases between them. Germline CDR1 reads GTSNPN; CDR2 reads SVGIG (reference sequence). This CDR3 spans 11 amino acids. CDR3 sequence (DNA): TGTGCCTGGAGTGCCCCCCGAATAATGTATTTT. Amino acid sequence: CAWSAPRIMYF.

The V gene is TRBV19, the J gene TRBJ2-1; tentatively, D is TRBD2 (6 bases). Germline-derived CDR1 and CDR2 are LNHDA and SQIVND (reference sequence). This CDR3 region has 17 residues. The V gene lost 6 bases and the J gene lost 5 bases, with 23 bases spanning the gap. The DNA for the CDR3 is TGTGCCAGTAGCCGAAGGAGAGGGGACTCACGAAACAATGAGCAGTTCTTC. This codes for CASSRRRGDSRNNEQFF.

This clone was recorded a few times. This chain uses TRBV18 with TRBJ2-1, with 8 bases that match TRBD1. The CDR3 is 15 amino acids. The V gene's germline CDR1 is KGHSH and CDR2 LQKENI. V lost 2 bases, J lost 6 bases, and 6 bases stayed unmatched. For the CDR3, the DNA is TGTGCCAGCTCACCAGTTGGACAGGGTTTCAATGAGCAGTTCTTC. It codes for CASSPVGQGFNEQFF. The variable domain in full, completed from reference TRBV18 and TRBJ2-1, reads NAGVMQNPRHLVRRRGQEARLRCSPMKGHSHVYWYRQLPEEGLKFMVYLQKENIIDESGMPKERFSAEFPKEGPSILRIQQVVRGDSAAYFCASSPVGQGFNEQFFGPGTRLTVL.

The chain joins TRBV27 to TRBJ2-7; 8 bases map to TRBD1. The CDR3 sequence is 11 residues long. V shed 10 bases and J 5 bases; nucleotides not matched to a gene: 4. CDR1 and CDR2 (germline): MNHEY, SMNVEV (reference sequence). The CDR3 DNA sequence: TGTGCCATCACAGGGGGTCACGAGCAGTACTTC. Translating gives CAITGGHEQYF.

CDR3 sequence reads: CASRIQGIPWEQYF. The CDR3 region has the DNA TGTGCCAGTAGAATACAGGGGATTCCGTGGGAGCAGTACTTC. The chain is built from TRBV28 and TRBJ2-7; TRBD1 aligns across 7 bases. The junction had 15 bases not matched to a gene; V was cut back by 9 bases and J by 7 bases. This CDR3 comprises 14 residues. Germline-derived CDR1 and CDR2 are MDHEN and SYDVKM.

The rearrangement uses TRBV14 and TRBJ2-2; no reliable D call. V was clipped by 1 base and J by 0 bases, with 12 bases between them. The CDR3 sequence is 17 residues long. Germline lookup yields CDR1 SGHDN and CDR2 FVKESK. As DNA, the CDR3 is TGTGCCAGCAGCCAAGTGGGCCTGTTTGCGAACACCGGGGAGCTGTTTTTT. Its translation: CASSQVGLFANTGELFF.

The gene calls are TRBV27 and TRBJ1-1; D unclear. The CDR3 runs 13 residues. The V end was cut by 0 bases, the J end by 4 bases, with 6 bases between. CDR1 is MNHEY and CDR2 is SMNVEV in the germline V gene (reference sequence). The CDR3 nucleotides read TGTGCCAGCAGTTTATCCATTAGCACTGAAGCTTTCTTT. As protein: CASSLSISTEAFF.

The CDR3 nucleotides read TGTGCCAGCAGCTTCGGCAGGGACCCATACGAGCAGTACTTC. Translating it yields CASSFGRDPYEQYF. The chain employs TRBV7-9 and TRBJ2-5, with D perhaps TRBD1 or TRBD2 (5 bases each). The DNA end is a closer match to TRBJ2-7, so the J assignment may be wrong. Germline assignment: CDR1 SEHNR and CDR2 FQNEAQ (reference sequence). The CDR3 length is 14 residues.

The rearrangement joins TRBV18 to TRBJ2-3; unclear D gene. Germline V gene sequence: CDR1 KGHSH, CDR2 LQKENI. The CDR3 runs to 10 residues. Trimming cost V 8 bases and J 2 bases, with 2 bases left between them. DNA of the CDR3: TGTGCCAGCGTCACAGATACGCAGTATTTT. Its translation is CASVTDTQYF.

The J gene is TRBJ2-5, the V gene TRBV2; a weak D match, TRBD2 (7 bases). Germline loops: CDR1 SNHLY, CDR2 FYNNEI. The CDR3 consists of 15 residues. V lost 1 base, J lost 2 bases, and 11 bases lay in between. This CDR3 is CASSEGGGRQETQYF. The CDR3 DNA reads TGTGCCAGCAGTGAAGGGGGGGGCAGACAAGAGACCCAGTACTTC.

This clone was seen more than once but under ten times. This chain joins TRBV5-1 and TRBJ1-1; a weak D match, TRBD1 (6 bases). The germline V gene encodes CDR1 SGHRS and CDR2 YFSETQ. The CDR3 length is 13 residues. Trimming pared 0 bases from V and 4 bases from J, leaving 7 bases between. CDR3 residues: CASSLGQVTEAFF. Here the CDR3 DNA reads TGCGCCAGCAGCTTGGGACAGGTCACTGAAGCTTTCTTT.

This clone occurred many times. The chain couples TRBV18 to TRBJ1-1; D gene unclear. This CDR3 spans 16 amino acids. Germline CDR1 and CDR2: KGHSH and LQKENI. The V end lost 0 bases, the J end lost 5 bases, and 16 bases lay between the germline ends. The CDR3 DNA sequence: TGTGCCAGCTCACCACCTGGGAGCCTCAAGCGGACTGAAGCTTTCTTT. Protein sequence: CASSPPGSLKRTEAFF.

J is TRBJ2-5 and V is TRBV4-2; D possibly corresponds to TRBD1 (5 bases). CDR1 and CDR2 from the germline V gene are LGHNA and YNFKEQ. The CDR3 extends over 14 amino acids. Trimming cost V 5 bases and J 5 bases, with 15 bases left between them. The CDR3 nucleotides are TGTGCCAGCAGCTTGGAAAGGGGTCGGGAGACCCAGTACTTC. Translation: CASSLERGRETQYF.

The V and J genes are TRBV30 and TRBJ1-1; possibly TRBD1 for D (5 bases). The germline V gene encodes CDR1 GTSNPN and CDR2 SVGIG (reference sequence). CDR3 length: 16 residues. Trimming shortened V by 4 bases and J by 4 bases, and 22 bases separated the two germline ends. The CDR3: CAWMGWGLKPRTEAFF. The CDR3 DNA reads as TGTGCCTGGATGGGATGGGGGTTAAAGCCCCGCACTGAAGCTTTCTTT. The full variable domain, rest sourced from reference TRBV30 and TRBJ1-1, is SQTIHQWPATLVQPVGSPLSLECTVEGTSNPNLYWYRQAAGRGLQLLFYSVGIGQISSEVPQNLSASRPQDRQFILSSKKLLLSDSGFYLCAWMGWGLKPRTEAFFGQGTRLTVV.

The chain uses TRBV6-5 and TRBJ1-1; D is uncertain. The CDR3 totals 14 residues. Per germline, CDR1 MNHEY and CDR2 SVGAGI. The V end was cut by 0 bases, the J end by 8 bases, with 13 bases between. The CDR3 spells CASSYSISAEEAFF. For the CDR3, the DNA is TGTGCCAGCAGTTACTCGATCTCCGCGGAAGAAGCTTTCTTT.

This chain joins TRBV27 and TRBJ1-1; D might be TRBD1 (5 bases). Trimming pared 5 bases from V and 3 bases from J, leaving 13 bases between. Germline V CDR1 and CDR2: MNHEY, SMNVEV (reference sequence). The CDR3 has 14 amino acids. CDR3 nucleotide sequence: TGTGCCAGCAGTACCGGGGGGTCACACACTGAAGCTTTCTTT. Protein sequence: CASSTGGSHTEAFF.

This clone was observed a few times. The junction shows a germline mismatch at one end, possibly a read error. The chain links TRBV28 to TRBJ1-2; 12 bases are shared with TRBD1. Germline lookup yields CDR1 MDHEN and CDR2 SYDVKM. There are 15 residues in the CDR3. The CDR3 nucleotides are TGTGCCAGCACCGGGACAGGGGGCCTTGTCTATAGCTACACCTTC. This sequence encodes CASTGTGGLVYSYTF.

V gene TRBV11-2 combines with J gene TRBJ2-3; D gene unclear. Trimming shortened V by 0 bases and J by 7 bases, and 11 bases separated the two germline ends. Germline V CDR1 and CDR2: SGHAT, FQNNGV. CDR3 length: 14 amino acids. The CDR3 region has the DNA TGTGCCAGCAGCTTAGACCCGACCGGGTATACGCAGTATTTT. Translation gives CASSLDPTGYTQYF.

The chain uses TRBV6-5 and TRBJ2-7; either TRBD1 or TRBD2 may supply D (5 bases each). This CDR3 has 15 amino acids. CDR1 is MNHEY, CDR2 SVGAGI, per germline. V was pared by 2 bases and J by 0 bases, with 11 bases between. CDR3 sequence: CASSYGAGSSYEQYF. The CDR3 region has the DNA TGTGCCAGCAGTTACGGGGCAGGGAGCTCCTACGAGCAGTACTTC.

The rearrangement uses TRBV13 and TRBJ2-5; 8 positions agree with TRBD2. The germline V gene has CDR1 PRHDT and CDR2 FYEKMQ (reference sequence). This CDR3 region has 17 residues. The trim removed 5 bases at V and 2 bases at J, leaving 13 bases unmatched. CDR3 DNA: TGTGCCAGCAGCCTTCGTCAAGCGGGAGTGCTACAAGAGACCCAGTACTTC. Its protein product is CASSLRQAGVLQETQYF.